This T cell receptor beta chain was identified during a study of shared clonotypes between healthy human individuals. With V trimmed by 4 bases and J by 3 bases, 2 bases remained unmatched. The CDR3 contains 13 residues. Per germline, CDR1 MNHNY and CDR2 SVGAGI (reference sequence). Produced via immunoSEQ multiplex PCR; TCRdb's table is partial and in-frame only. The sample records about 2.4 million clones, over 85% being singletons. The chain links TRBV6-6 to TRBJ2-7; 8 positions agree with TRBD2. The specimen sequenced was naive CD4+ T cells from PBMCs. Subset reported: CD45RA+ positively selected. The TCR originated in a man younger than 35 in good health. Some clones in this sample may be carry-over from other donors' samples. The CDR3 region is CASSFREGYEQYF. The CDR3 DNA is TGTGCCAGCAGTTTCCGGGAGGGCTACGAGCAGTACTTC.